The 7 T cell receptor beta chains reported below all come from one sample, sequenced in a study of blood T cell repertoires in COVID-19. Libraries were prepared by immunoSEQ multiplex PCR; TCRdb keeps only in-frame clonotypes and omits some of them. The data contain 150,000 to 190,000 clones, about 80% of them singletons. Sequencing was done on a sample of PBMCs or T cells enriched from blood (not recorded which). These receptors all come from a man between 50 and 59 years old who had recovered from COVID-19.

The V gene is TRBV7-2, the J gene TRBJ2-7, with TRBD1 identical over 8 bases. The germline gives CDR1 SGHTA, CDR2 FQGNSA. V shed 5 bases, J shed 3 bases, and the junction held 6 bases outside the gene matches. The CDR3 length is 14 residues. The CDR3 sequence is CASSRGQVGYEQYF. The CDR3 DNA reads TGTGCCAGCAGCAGGGGACAGGTAGGCTACGAGCAGTACTTC.

This sequence joins TRBV12-3 or TRBV12-4 and TRBJ2-2, with D possibly TRBD2 on 5 matching bases. Trimming cost V 3 bases and J 6 bases, with 8 bases left between them. CDR3 length equals 13 residues. The CDR3 sequence: CASSLRVAGELFF. CDR3 sequence (DNA): TGTGCCAGCAGTTTGAGGGTTGCCGGGGAGCTGTTTTTT.

V is TRBV2 and J is TRBJ1-2; 11 nucleotides align to TRBD1. After removal of 4 bases from V and 4 bases from J, the junction contained 5 bases not matched to a gene. Germline lookup yields CDR1 SNHLY and CDR2 FYNNEI. This CDR3 region has 15 residues. The CDR3 DNA reads as TGTGCCAGCAGTGGGGGACAGGGGGGCATCTATGGCTACACCTTC. Its translation is CASSGGQGGIYGYTF.

A few counts support this clone. The chain uses TRBV19 and TRBJ1-2; D call uncertain. The CDR3 has 15 residues. V was pared by 3 bases and J by 4 bases, with 15 bases between. Germline V gene data show CDR1 as LNHDA and CDR2 as SQIVND (reference sequence). CDR3 sequence (DNA): TGTGCCAGTAGTATCCTTGGGAGGGAGTTCTATGGCTACACCTTC. It specifies CASSILGREFYGYTF.

The chain is built from TRBV27 and TRBJ2-1; D may be TRBD1 (6 bases). CDR1 and CDR2 from the germline V gene are MNHEY and SMNVEV (reference sequence). The V gene lost 3 bases and the J gene lost 6 bases, with 15 bases spanning the gap. This CDR3 contains 15 residues. DNA of the CDR3: TGTGCCAGCAGTTTGGGGTCAGGGGCCCGCAATGAGCAGTTCTTC. The encoded protein is CASSLGSGARNEQFF.

This clone was detected only once. This sequence joins TRBV3-1 (or the pseudogene TRBV3-2) and TRBJ2-1; 12 bases align to TRBD2. In germline, CDR1 is LGHDT, CDR2 YNNKEL (reference sequence). The CDR3 has 15 residues. With 0 bases clipped from V and 8 bases from J, the junction kept 2 bases outside the gene matches. DNA of the CDR3: TGTGCCAGCAGCCAAGAGACTAGCGGGGGTTATGAGCAGTTCTTC. Its translation is CASSQETSGGYEQFF.

The chain combines TRBV3-1 (or the pseudogene TRBV3-2) with TRBJ1-3; TRBD1 agrees at 8 bases. The V gene's germline CDR1 is LGHDT and CDR2 YNNKEL (reference sequence). This CDR3 has 16 residues. J was trimmed by 4 bases and V by 5 bases; bases with no gene match: 10. The CDR3 loop is CASSKFSTGGGNTIYF. The CDR3 DNA follows: TGTGCCAGCAGCAAATTCTCAACAGGGGGGGGAAACACCATATATTTT.